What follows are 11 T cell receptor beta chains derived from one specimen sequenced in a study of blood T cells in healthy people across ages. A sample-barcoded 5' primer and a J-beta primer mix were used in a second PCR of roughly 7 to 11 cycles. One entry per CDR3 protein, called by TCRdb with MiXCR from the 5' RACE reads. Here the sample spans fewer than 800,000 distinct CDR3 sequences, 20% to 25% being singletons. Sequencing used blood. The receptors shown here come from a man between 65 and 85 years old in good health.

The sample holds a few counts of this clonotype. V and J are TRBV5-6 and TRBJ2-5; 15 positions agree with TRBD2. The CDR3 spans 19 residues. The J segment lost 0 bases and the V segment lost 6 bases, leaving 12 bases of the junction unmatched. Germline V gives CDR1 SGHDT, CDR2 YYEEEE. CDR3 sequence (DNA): TGTGCCAGCACTCCGGGGCCCGGACTAGCGGGAGGGTACCAAGAGACCCAGTACTTC. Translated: CASTPGPGLAGGYQETQYF.

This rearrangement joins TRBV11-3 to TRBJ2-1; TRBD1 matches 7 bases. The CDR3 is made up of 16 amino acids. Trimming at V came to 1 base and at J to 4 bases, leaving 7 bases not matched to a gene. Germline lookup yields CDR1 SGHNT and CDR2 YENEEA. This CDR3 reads CASSLGQGEGYNEQFF. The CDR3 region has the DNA TGTGCCAGCAGCTTAGGACAGGGTGAGGGGTACAATGAGCAGTTCTTC. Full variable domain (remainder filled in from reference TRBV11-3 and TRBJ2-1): EAGVVQSPRYKIIEKKQPVAFWCNPISGHNTLYWYLQNLGQGPELLIRYENEEAVDDSQLPKDRFSAERLKGVDSTLKIQPAELGDSAVYLCASSLGQGEGYNEQFFGPGTRLTVL.

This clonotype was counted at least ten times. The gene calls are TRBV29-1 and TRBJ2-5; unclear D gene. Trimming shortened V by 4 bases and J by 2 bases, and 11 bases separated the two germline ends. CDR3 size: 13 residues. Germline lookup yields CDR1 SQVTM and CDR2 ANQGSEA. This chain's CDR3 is CSVVRAPQETQYF. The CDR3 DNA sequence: TGCAGCGTTGTAAGGGCACCACAAGAGACCCAGTACTTC.

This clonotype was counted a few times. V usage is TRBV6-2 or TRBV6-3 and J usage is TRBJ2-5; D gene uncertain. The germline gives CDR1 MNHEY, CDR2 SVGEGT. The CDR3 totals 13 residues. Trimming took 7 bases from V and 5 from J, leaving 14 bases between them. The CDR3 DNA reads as TGTGCCAGCAAATTAGATCTTGTGGAGACCCAGTACTTC. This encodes CASKLDLVETQYF.

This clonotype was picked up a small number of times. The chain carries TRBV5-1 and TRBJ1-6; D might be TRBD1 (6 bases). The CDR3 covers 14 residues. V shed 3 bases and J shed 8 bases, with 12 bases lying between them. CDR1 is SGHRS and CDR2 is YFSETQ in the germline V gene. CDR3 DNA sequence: TGCGCCAGCAGCTCTACGACAGGCTATTCACCCCTCCACTTT. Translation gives CASSSTTGYSPLHF.

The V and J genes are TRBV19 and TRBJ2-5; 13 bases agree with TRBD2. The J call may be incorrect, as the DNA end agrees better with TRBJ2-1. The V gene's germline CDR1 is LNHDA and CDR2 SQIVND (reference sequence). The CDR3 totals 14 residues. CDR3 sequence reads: CASTSGLAGNEQFF. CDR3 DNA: TGTGCCAGTACCTCGGGACTAGCGGGGAATGAGCAGTTCTTC.

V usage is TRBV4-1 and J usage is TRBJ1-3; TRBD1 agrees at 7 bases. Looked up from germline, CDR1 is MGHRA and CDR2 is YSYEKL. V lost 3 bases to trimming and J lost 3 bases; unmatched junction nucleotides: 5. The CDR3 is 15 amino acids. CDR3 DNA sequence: TGCGCCAGCAGCCAGCATACAGGGGTTGGAAACACCATATATTTT. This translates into CASSQHTGVGNTIYF.

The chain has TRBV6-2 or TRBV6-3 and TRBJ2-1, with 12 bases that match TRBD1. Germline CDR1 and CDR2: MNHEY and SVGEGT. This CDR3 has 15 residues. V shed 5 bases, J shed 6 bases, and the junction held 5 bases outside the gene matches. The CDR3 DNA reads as TGTGCCAGCAGTGACCGGGACAGGGGGCCCAATGAGCAGTTCTTC. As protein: CASSDRDRGPNEQFF.

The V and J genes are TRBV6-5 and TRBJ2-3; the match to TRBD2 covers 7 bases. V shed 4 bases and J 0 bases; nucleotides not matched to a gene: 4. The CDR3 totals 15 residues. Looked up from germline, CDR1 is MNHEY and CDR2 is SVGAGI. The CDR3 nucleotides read TGTGCCAGCAGTTCTAGCGGTCTTAGCACAGATACGCAGTATTTT. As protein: CASSSSGLSTDTQYF.

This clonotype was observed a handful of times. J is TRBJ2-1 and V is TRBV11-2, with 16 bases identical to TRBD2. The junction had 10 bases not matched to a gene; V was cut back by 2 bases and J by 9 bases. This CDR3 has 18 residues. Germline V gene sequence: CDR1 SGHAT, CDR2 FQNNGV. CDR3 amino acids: CASSLTAGTSGRAGEQFF. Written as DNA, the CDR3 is TGTGCCAGCAGCTTAACAGCCGGGACTAGCGGGAGGGCCGGTGAGCAGTTCTTC.

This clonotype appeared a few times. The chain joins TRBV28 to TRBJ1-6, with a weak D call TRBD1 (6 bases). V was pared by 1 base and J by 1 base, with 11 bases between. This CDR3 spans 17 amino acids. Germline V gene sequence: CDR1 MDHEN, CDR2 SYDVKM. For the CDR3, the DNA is TGTGCCAGCAGTTTATCAACAGGGCAGTCCTATAATTCACCCCTCCACTTT. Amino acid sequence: CASSLSTGQSYNSPLHF.